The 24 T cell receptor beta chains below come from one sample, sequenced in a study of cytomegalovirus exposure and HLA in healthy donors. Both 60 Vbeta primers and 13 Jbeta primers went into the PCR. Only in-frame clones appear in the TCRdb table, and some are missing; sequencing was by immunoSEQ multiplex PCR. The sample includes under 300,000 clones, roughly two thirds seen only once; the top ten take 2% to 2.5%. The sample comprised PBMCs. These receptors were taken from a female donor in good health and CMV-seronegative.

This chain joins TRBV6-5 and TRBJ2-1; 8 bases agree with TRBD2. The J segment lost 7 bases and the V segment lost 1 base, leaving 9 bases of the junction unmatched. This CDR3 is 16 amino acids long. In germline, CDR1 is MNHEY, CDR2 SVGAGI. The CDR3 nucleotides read TGTGCCAGCAGTTACTGGGCGGGAGGCCTAGGTAATGAGCAGTTCTTC. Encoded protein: CASSYWAGGLGNEQFF.

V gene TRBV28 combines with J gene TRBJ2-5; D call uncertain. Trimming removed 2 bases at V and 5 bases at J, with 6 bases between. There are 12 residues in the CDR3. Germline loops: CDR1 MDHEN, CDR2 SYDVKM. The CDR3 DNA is TGTGCCAGCAGTTTACCTCGGGAGACCCAGTACTTC. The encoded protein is CASSLPRETQYF.

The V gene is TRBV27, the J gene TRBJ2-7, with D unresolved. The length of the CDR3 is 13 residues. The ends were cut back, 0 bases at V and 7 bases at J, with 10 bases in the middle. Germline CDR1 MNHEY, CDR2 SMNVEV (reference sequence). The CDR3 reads CASSLSPGFEQYF. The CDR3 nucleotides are TGTGCCAGCAGTTTATCTCCAGGTTTTGAGCAGTACTTC.

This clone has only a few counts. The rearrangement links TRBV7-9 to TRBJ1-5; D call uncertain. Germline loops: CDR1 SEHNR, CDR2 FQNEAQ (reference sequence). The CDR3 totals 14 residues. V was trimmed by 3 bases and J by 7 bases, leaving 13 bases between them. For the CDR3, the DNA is TGTGCCAGCAGCTTCGGGTCAGTTGAGCAGCCCCAGCATTTT. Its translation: CASSFGSVEQPQHF.

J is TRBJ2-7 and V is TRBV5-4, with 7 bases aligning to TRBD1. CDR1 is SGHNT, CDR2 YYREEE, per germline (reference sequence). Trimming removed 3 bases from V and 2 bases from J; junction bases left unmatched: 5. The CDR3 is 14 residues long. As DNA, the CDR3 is TGTGCCAGCAGCTCGGGGACAGTTCCCTACGAGCAGTACTTC. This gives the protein CASSSGTVPYEQYF.

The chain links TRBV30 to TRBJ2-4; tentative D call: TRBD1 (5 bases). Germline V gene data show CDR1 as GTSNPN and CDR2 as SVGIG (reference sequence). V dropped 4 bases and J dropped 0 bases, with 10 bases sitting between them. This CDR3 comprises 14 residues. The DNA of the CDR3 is TGTGCCTGGAATAGGGGTTTAGCCAAAAACATTCAGTACTTC. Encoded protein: CAWNRGLAKNIQYF.

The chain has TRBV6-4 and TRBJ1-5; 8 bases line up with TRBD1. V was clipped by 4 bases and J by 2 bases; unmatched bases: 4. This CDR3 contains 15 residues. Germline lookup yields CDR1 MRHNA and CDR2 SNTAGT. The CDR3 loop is CASSVSGGGNQPQHF. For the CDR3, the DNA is TGTGCCAGCAGTGTTTCAGGGGGCGGCAATCAGCCCCAGCATTTT.

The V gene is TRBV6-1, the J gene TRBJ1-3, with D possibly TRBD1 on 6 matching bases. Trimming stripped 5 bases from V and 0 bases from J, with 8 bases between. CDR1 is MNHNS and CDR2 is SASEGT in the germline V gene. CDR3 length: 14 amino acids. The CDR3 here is CASSTGSSGNTIYF. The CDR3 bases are TGTGCCAGCAGTACAGGGAGCTCTGGAAACACCATATATTTT.

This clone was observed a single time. The CDR3 is CAISEAWTSGNNEQFF. The CDR3 nucleotides are TGTGCCATCAGTGAGGCGTGGACTAGCGGCAACAATGAGCAGTTCTTC. The V call is TRBV10-3, the J call TRBJ2-1; 10 positions match TRBD2. Germline values: CDR1 ENHRY, CDR2 SYGVKD. Trimming removed 2 bases from V and 5 bases from J; junction bases left unmatched: 6. This CDR3 comprises 16 residues.

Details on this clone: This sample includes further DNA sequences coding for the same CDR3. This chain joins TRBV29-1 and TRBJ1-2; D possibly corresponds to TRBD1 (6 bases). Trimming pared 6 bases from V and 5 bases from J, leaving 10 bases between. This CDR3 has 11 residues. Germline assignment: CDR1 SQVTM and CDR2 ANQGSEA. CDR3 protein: CSVEQGYGYTF. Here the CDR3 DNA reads TGCAGCGTAGAACAGGGTTATGGCTACACCTTC.

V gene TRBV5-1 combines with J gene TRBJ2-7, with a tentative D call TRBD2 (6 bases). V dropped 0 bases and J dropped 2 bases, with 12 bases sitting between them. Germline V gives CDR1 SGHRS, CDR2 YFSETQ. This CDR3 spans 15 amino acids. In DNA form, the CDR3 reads TGCGCCAGCAGCTTGGACCCTAGCGCTACCTACGAGCAGTACTTC. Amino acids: CASSLDPSATYEQYF. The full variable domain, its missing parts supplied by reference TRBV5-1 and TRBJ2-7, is KAGVTQTPRYLIKTRGQQVTLSCSPISGHRSVSWYQQTPGQGLQFLFEYFSETQRNKGNFPGRFSGRQFSNSRSEMNVSTLELGDSALYLCASSLDPSATYEQYFGPGTRLTVT.

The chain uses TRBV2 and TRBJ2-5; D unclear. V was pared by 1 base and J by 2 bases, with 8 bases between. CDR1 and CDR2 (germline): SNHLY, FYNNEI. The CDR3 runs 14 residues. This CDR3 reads CASSEVQPQETQYF. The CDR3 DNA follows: TGTGCCAGCAGTGAAGTACAGCCTCAAGAGACCCAGTACTTC. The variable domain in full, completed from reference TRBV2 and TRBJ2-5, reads EPEVTQTPSHQVTQMGQEVILRCVPISNHLYFYWYRQILGQKVEFLVSFYNNEISEKSEIFDDQFSVERPDGSNFTLKIRSTKLEDSAMYFCASSEVQPQETQYFGPGTRLLVL.

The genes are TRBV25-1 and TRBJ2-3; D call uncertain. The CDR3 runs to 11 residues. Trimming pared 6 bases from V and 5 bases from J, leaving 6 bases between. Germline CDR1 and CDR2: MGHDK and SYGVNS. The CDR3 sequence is CASRHGDTQYF. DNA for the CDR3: TGTGCCAGCAGGCACGGAGATACGCAGTATTTT. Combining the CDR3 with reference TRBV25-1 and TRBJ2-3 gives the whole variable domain EADIYQTPRYLVIGTGKKITLECSQTMGHDKMYWYQQDPGMELHLIHYSYGVNSTEKGDLSSESTVSRIRTEHFPLTLESARPSHTSQYLCASRHGDTQYFGPGTRLTVL.

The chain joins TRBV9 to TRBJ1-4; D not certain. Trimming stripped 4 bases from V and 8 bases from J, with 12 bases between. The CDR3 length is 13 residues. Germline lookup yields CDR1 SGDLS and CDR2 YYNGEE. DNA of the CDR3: TGTGCCAGCAGCCCCTCTACGAGAGAAAAACTGTTTTTT. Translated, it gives CASSPSTREKLFF. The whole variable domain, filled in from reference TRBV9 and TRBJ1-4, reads DSGVTQTPKHLITATGQRVTLRCSPRSGDLSVYWYQQSLDQGLQFLIQYYNGEERAKGNILERFSAQQFPDLHSELNLSSLELGDSALYFCASSPSTREKLFFGSGTQLSVL.

The DNA for the CDR3 is TGTGCTAGTGGCGCAGGGGTTGGAGCTTTCTTT. It is translated as CASGAGVGAFF. This chain connects TRBV12-5 to TRBJ1-1; a possible D gene is TRBD1 (6 bases). The CDR3 is 11 amino acids. CDR1 is LGHNT and CDR2 is FRNRAP in the germline V gene. Trimming pared 6 bases from V and 10 bases from J, leaving 12 bases between.

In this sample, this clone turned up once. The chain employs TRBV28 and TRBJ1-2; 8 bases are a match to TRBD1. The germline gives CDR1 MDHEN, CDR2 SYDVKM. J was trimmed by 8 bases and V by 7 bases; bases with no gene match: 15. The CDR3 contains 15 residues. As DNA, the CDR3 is TGTGCCAGCAAGGGTGGGACAGGAAATTTGTCGGGCTACACCTTC. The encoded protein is CASKGGTGNLSGYTF.

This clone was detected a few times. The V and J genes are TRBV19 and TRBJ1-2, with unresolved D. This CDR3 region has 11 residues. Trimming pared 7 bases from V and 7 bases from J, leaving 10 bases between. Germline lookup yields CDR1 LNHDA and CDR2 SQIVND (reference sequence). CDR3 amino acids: CASTSRGGYTF. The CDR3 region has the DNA TGTGCCAGTACCAGCCGAGGTGGCTACACCTTC.

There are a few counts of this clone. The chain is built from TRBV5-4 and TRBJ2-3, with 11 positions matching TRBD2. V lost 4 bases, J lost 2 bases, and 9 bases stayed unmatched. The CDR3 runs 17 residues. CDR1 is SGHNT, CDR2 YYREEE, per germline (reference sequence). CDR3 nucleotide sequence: TGTGCCAGCAGCAAGAGACTAGCGGGACCGTCCACAGATACGCAGTATTTT. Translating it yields CASSKRLAGPSTDTQYF.

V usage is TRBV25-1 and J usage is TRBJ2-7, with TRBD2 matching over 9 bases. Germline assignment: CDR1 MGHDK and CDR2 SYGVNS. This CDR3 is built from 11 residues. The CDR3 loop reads CGLAGSYEQYF. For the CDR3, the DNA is TGTGGGCTAGCGGGATCCTACGAGCAGTACTTC.

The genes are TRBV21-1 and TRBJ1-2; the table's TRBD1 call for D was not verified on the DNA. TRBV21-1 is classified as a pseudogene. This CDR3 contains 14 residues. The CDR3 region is CASSHLGANYGYTF. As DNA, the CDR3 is TGTGCCAGCAGCCACTTAGGGGCGAACTATGGCTACACCTTC.

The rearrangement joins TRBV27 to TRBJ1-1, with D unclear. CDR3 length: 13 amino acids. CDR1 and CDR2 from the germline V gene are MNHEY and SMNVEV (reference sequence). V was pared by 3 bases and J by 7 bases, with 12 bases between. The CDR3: CASSFRSPGEAFF. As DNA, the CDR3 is TGTGCCAGCAGTTTCCGGTCACCTGGTGAAGCTTTCTTT.

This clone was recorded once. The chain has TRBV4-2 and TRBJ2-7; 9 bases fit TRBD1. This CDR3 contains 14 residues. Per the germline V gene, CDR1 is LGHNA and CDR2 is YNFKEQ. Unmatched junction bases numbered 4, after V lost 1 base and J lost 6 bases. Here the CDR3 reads CASSQGGDRAEQYF. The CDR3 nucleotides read TGTGCCAGCAGCCAAGGAGGGGACAGGGCCGAGCAGTACTTC.

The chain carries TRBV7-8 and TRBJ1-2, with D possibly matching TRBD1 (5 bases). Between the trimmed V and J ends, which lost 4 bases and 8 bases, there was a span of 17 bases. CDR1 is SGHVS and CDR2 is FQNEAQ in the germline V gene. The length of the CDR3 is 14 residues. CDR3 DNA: TGTGCCAGCAGCTCGAAGGCACAGGTTGAGGGCTACACCTTC. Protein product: CASSSKAQVEGYTF.

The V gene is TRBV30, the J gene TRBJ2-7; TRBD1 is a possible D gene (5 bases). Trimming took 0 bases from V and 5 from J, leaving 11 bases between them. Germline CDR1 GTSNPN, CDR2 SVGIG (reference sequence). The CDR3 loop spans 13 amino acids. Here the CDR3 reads CAWSVQVRNEQYF. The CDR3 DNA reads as TGTGCCTGGAGTGTACAGGTTCGAAACGAGCAGTACTTC.